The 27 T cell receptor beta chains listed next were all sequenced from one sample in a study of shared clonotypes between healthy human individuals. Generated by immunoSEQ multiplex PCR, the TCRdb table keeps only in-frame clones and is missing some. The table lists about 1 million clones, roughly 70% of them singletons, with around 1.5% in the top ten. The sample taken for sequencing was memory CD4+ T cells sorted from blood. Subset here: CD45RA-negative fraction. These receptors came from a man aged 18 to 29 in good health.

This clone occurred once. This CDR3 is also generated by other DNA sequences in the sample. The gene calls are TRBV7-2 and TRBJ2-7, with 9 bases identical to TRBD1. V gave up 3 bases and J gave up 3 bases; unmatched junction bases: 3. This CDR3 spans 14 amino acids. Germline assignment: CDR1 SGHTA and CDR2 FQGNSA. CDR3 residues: CASSLGTGFYEQYF. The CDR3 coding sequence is TGTGCCAGCAGCTTGGGGACAGGGTTCTACGAGCAGTACTTC. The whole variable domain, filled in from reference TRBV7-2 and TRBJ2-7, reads GAGVSQSPSNKVTEKGKDVELRCDPISGHTALYWYRQSLGQGLEFLIYFQGNSAPDKSGLPSDRFSAERTGGSVSTLTIQRTQQEDSAVYLCASSLGTGFYEQYFGPGTRLTVT.

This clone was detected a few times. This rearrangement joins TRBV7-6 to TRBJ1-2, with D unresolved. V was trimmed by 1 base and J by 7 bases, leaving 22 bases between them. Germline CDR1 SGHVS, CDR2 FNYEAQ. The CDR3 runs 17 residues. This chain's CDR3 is CASSLGSGSVVTGGYTF. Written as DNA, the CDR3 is TGTGCCAGCAGCTTAGGGTCCGGGTCGGTGGTAACGGGTGGCTACACCTTC. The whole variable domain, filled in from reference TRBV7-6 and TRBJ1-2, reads GAGVSQSPRYKVTKRGQDVALRCDPISGHVSLYWYRQALGQGPEFLTYFNYEAQQDKSGLPNDRFSAERPEGSISTLTIQRTEQRDSAMYRCASSLGSGSVVTGGYTFGSGTRLTVV.

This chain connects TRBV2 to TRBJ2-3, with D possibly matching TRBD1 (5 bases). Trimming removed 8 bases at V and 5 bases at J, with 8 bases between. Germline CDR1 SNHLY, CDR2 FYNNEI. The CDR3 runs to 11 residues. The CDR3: CASGREDTQYF. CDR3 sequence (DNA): TGTGCCAGCGGCAGGGAAGATACGCAGTATTTT.

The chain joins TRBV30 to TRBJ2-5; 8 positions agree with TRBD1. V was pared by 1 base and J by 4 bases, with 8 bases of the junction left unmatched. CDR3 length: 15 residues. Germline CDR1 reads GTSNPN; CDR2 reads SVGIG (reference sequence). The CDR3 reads CAWSADRARRETQYF. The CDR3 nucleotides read TGTGCCTGGAGTGCGGACAGGGCCAGGAGAGAGACCCAGTACTTC.

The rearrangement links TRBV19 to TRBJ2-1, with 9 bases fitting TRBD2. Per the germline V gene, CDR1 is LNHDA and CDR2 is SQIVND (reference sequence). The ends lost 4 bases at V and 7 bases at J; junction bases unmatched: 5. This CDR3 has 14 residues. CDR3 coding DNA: TGTGCCAGTAGTACTCGGACTAGCGAGAATGAGCAGTTCTTC. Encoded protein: CASSTRTSENEQFF.

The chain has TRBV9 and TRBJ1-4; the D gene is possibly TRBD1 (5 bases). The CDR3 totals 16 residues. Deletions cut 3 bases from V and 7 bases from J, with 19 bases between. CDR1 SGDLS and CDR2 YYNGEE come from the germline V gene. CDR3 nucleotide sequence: TGTGCCAGCAGCGCCCCTCTGGGGGGACCGACTGAAAAACTGTTTTTT. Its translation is CASSAPLGGPTEKLFF.

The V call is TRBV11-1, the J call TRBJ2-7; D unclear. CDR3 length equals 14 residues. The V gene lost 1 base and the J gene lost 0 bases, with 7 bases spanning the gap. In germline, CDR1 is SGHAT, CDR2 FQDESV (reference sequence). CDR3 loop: CASSLDPSSYEQYF. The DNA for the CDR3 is TGTGCCAGCAGCTTAGACCCCAGCTCCTACGAGCAGTACTTC. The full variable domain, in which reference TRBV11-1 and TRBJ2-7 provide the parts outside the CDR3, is EAEVAQSPRYKITEKSQAVAFWCDPISGHATLYWYRQILGQGPELLVQFQDESVVDDSQLPKDRFSAERLKGVDSTLKIQPAELGDSAMYLCASSLDPSSYEQYFGPGTRLTVT.

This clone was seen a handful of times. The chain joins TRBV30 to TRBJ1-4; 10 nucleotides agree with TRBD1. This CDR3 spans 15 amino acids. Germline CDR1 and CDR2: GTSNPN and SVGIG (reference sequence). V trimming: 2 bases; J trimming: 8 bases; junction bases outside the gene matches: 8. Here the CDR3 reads CAWSNRQGAGEKLFF. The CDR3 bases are TGTGCCTGGAGTAACCGACAGGGGGCGGGGGAAAAACTGTTTTTT.

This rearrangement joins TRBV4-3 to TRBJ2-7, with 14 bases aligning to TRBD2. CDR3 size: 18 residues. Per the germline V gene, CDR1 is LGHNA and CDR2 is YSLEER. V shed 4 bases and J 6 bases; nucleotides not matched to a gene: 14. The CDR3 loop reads CASSRRLAGGPRGGEQYF. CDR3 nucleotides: TGCGCCAGCAGCCGAAGACTAGCGGGAGGGCCGAGGGGGGGCGAGCAGTACTTC.

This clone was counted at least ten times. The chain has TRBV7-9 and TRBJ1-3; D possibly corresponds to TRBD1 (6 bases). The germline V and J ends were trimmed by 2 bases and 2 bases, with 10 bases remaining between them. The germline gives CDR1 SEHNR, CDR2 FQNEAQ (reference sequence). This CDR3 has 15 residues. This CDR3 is CASSLPTGTGNTIYF. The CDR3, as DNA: TGTGCCAGCAGCTTACCCACAGGGACTGGAAACACCATATATTTT.

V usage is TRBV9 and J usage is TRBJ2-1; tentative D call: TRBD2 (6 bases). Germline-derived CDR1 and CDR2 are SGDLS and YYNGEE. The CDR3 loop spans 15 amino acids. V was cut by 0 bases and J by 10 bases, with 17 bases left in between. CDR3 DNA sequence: TGTGCCAGCAGCGTAGATGGGAGTAGGGGACTCGAGCAGTTCTTC. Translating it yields CASSVDGSRGLEQFF. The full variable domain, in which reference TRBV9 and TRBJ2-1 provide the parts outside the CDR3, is DSGVTQTPKHLITATGQRVTLRCSPRSGDLSVYWYQQSLDQGLQFLIQYYNGEERAKGNILERFSAQQFPDLHSELNLSSLELGDSALYFCASSVDGSRGLEQFFGPGTRLTVL.

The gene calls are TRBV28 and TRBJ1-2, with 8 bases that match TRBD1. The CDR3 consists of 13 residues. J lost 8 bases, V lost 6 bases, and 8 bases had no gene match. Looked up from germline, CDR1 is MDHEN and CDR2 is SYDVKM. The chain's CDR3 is CASRKDRAYGYTF. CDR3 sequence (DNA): TGTGCCAGCAGGAAGGACAGGGCCTACGGCTACACCTTC.

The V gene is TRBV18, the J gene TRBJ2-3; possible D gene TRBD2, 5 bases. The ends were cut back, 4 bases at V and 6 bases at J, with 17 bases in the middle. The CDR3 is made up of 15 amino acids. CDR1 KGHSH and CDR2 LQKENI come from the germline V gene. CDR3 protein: CASSLTGKTEDTQYF. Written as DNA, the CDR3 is TGTGCCAGCTCACTAACCGGGAAAACGGAGGATACGCAGTATTTT.

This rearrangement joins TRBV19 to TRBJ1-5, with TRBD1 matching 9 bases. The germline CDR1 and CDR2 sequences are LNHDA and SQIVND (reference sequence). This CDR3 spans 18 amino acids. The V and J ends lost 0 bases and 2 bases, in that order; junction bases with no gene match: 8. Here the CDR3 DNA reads TGTGCCAGTAGTATAGACGTAGGACAGGGGAAAGGCAATCAGCCCCAGCATTTT. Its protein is CASSIDVGQGKGNQPQHF.

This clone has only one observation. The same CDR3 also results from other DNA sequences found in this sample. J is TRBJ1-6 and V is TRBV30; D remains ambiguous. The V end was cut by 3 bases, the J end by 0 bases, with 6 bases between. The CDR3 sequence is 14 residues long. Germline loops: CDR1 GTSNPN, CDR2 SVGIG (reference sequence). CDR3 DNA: TGTGCCTGGAGACCGAGCTCCTATAATTCACCCCTCCACTTT. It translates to CAWRPSSYNSPLHF. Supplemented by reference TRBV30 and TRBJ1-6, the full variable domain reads SQTIHQWPATLVQPVGSPLSLECTVEGTSNPNLYWYRQAAGRGLQLLFYSVGIGQISSEVPQNLSASRPQDRQFILSSKKLLLSDSGFYLCAWRPSSYNSPLHFGNGTRLTVT.

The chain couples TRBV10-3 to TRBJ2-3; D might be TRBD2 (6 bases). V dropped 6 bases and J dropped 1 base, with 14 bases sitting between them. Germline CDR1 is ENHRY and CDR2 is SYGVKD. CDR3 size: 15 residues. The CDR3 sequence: CAIRGVTGGTDTQYF. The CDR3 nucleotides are TGTGCCATCAGAGGGGTGACGGGGGGCACAGATACGCAGTATTTT.

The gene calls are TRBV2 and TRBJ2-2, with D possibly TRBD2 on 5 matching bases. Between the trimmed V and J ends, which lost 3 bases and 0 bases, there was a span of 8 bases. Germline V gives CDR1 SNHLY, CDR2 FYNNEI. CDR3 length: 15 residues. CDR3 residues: CASSDVLANTGELFF. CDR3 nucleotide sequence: TGTGCCAGCAGTGACGTACTAGCGAACACCGGGGAGCTGTTTTTT.

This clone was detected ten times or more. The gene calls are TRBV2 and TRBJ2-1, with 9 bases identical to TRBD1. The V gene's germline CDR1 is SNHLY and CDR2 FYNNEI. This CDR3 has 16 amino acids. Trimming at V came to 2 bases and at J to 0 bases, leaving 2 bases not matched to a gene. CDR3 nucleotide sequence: TGTGCCAGCAGTGAACTACAGGGGGCCTCCTACAATGAGCAGTTCTTC. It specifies CASSELQGASYNEQFF.

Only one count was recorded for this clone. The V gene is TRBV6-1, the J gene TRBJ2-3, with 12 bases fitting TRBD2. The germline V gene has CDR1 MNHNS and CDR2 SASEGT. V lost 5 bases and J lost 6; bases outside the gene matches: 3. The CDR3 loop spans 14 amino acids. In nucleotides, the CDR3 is TGTGCCAGCAGTCTAGCGGGGGGGGCGGATACGCAGTATTTT. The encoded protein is CASSLAGGADTQYF.

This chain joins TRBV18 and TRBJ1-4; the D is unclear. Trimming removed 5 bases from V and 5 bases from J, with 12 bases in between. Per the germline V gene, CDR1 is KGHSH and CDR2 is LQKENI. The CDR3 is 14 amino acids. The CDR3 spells CASSARDINEKLFF. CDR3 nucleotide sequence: TGTGCCAGCTCAGCACGAGACATAAATGAAAAACTGTTTTTT.

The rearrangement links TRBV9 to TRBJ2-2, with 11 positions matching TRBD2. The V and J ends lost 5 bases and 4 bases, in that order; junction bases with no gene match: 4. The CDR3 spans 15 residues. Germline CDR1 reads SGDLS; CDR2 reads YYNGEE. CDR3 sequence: CASRSLAGGTGELFF. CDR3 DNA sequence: TGTGCCAGCAGATCCCTAGCGGGAGGCACCGGGGAGCTGTTTTTT.

The CDR3 is CASSLSPGLTNNEQFF. CDR3 sequence (DNA): TGTGCCAGCAGTCTCTCCCCGGGACTGACCAACAATGAGCAGTTCTTC. The chain couples TRBV27 to TRBJ2-1, with D perhaps matching TRBD2 (6 bases). The germline gives CDR1 MNHEY, CDR2 SMNVEV (reference sequence). Trimming pared 5 bases from V and 5 bases from J, leaving 19 bases between. The CDR3 extends over 16 amino acids.

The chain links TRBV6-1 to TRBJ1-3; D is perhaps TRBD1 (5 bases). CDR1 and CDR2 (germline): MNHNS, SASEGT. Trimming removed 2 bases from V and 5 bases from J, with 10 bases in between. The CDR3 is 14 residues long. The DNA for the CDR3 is TGTGCCAGCAGTGAATCCGGGGGGAGAAACACCATATATTTT. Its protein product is CASSESGGRNTIYF.

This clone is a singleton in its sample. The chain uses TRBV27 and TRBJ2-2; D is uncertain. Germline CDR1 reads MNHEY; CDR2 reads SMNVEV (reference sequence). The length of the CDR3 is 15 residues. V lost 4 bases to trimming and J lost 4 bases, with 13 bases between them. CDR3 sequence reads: CASSSGRQFTGELFF. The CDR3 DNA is TGTGCCAGCAGTTCCGGCAGACAATTCACCGGGGAGCTGTTTTTT.

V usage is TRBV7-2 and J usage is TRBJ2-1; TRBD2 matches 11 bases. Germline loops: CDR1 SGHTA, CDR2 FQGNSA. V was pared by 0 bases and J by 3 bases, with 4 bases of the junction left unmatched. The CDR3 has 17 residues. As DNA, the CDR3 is TGTGCCAGCAGCTTAGCACCTAGCGGGAGGCTCTACAATGAGCAGTTCTTC. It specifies CASSLAPSGRLYNEQFF.

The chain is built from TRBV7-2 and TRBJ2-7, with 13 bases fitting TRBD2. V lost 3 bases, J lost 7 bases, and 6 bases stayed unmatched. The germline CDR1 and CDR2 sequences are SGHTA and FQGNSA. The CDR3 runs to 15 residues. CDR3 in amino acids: CASSLGLAGMGEQYF. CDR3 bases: TGTGCCAGCAGCTTGGGACTAGCGGGAATGGGTGAGCAGTACTTC.

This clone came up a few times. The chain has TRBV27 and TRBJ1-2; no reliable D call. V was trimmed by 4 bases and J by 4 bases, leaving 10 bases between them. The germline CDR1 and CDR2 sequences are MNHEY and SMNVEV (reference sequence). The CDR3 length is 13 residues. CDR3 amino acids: CASSWDMGYGYTF. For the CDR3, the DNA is TGTGCCAGCAGTTGGGATATGGGCTATGGCTACACCTTC.